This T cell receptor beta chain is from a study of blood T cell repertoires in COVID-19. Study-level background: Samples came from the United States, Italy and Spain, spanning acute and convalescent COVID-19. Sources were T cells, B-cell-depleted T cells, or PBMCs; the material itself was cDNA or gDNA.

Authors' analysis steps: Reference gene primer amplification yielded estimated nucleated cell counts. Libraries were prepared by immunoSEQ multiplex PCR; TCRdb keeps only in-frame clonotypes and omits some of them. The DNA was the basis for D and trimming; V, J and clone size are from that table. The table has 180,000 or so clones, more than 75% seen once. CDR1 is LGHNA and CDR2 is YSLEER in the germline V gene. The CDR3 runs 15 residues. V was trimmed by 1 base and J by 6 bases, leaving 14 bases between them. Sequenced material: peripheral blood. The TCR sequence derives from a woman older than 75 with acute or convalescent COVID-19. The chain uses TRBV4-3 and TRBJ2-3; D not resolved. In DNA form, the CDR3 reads TGCGCCAGCAGCCAAGTTGCCCTAAATCCGGATACGCAGTATTTT. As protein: CASSQVALNPDTQYF.